A single sample is the source of the 20 T cell receptor beta chains below, sequenced in a study of cytomegalovirus exposure and HLA in healthy donors. Primers for the PCR totalled 60 Vbeta and 13 Jbeta. This table comes from immunoSEQ multiplex PCR, and its TCRdb copy is limited to in-frame clones, with some not included. The sample lists approximately 100,000 clones, approximately 89% occurring once. The sample taken for sequencing was PBMCs. The receptors shown here come from a man younger than 45 in good health and CMV-seronegative.

The chain is built from TRBV6-1 and TRBJ2-3, with 9 bases fitting TRBD2. J lost 6 bases, V lost 1 base, and 5 bases had no gene match. The germline gives CDR1 MNHNS, CDR2 SASEGT. This CDR3 region has 15 residues. CDR3 bases: TGTGCCAGCAGTGAAGAGGTAGCGGGAGAGGATACGCAGTATTTT. Protein sequence: CASSEEVAGEDTQYF.

This clone occurred a few times. The rearrangement links TRBV7-9 to TRBJ1-2; D is unresolved. Trimming shortened V by 1 base and J by 4 bases, and 4 bases separated the two germline ends. The CDR3 totals 12 residues. Germline CDR1 reads SEHNR; CDR2 reads FQNEAQ (reference sequence). The CDR3 coding sequence is TGTGCCAGCAGCTTAGACAGCTATGGCTACACCTTC. It specifies CASSLDSYGYTF.

Here the CDR3 reads CASSLTSADSYEQYF. The CDR3 region has the DNA TGCGCCAGCAGCCTGACGTCTGCGGATTCCTACGAGCAGTACTTC. The chain has TRBV4-1 and TRBJ2-7; D is unclear. This CDR3 is 15 amino acids long. The V end lost 4 bases, the J end lost 1 base, and 14 bases lay between the germline ends. The germline gives CDR1 MGHRA, CDR2 YSYEKL.

CDR3 sequence (DNA): TGCAGCGTCCCTTTGGGCGGGAGAGTAGTGGAGACCCAGTACTTC. Amino acid sequence: CSVPLGGRVVETQYF. The chain employs TRBV29-1 and TRBJ2-5; TRBD2 matches at 7 bases. With V trimmed by 6 bases and J by 5 bases, 15 bases remained unmatched. The CDR3 sequence is 15 residues long. The germline V gene has CDR1 SQVTM and CDR2 ANQGSEA.

This sequence joins TRBV6-6 and TRBJ2-2; D might be TRBD2 (7 bases). This CDR3 comprises 14 residues. Trimming took off 6 bases at V and 8 bases at J, with 16 bases between the two ends. The V gene's germline CDR1 is MNHNY and CDR2 SVGAGI (reference sequence). The DNA of the CDR3 is TGTGCCAGCAGCCCCGGAGGGGGGGCAGGGGAGCTGTTTTTT. This codes for CASSPGGGAGELFF.

The chain couples TRBV5-1 to TRBJ2-3, with a weak D call TRBD1 (5 bases). The V gene's germline CDR1 is SGHRS and CDR2 YFSETQ. V was trimmed by 0 bases and J by 4 bases, leaving 6 bases between them. The CDR3 loop spans 13 amino acids. The CDR3 is CASSLAQADTQYF. In nucleotides, the CDR3 is TGCGCCAGCAGCTTGGCACAGGCAGATACGCAGTATTTT.

This clone was observed once. Written as DNA, the CDR3 is TGCAGCGTTGGACCACGCCCAGCGCATGATACGCAGTATTTT. Translated: CSVGPRPAHDTQYF. The genes are TRBV29-1 and TRBJ2-3, with D uncertain. Per germline, CDR1 SQVTM and CDR2 ANQGSEA. V shed 4 bases and J shed 6 bases, with 17 bases lying between them. The CDR3 covers 14 residues.

The chain links TRBV30 to TRBJ1-6; 8 bases map to TRBD1. Germline loops: CDR1 GTSNPN, CDR2 SVGIG (reference sequence). With 4 bases clipped from V and 2 bases from J, the junction kept 7 bases outside the gene matches. This CDR3 region has 16 residues. The CDR3 loop reads CAWNTGGNTYNSPLHF. The CDR3 nucleotides are TGTGCCTGGAATACAGGGGGAAACACCTATAATTCACCCCTCCACTTT.

The chain carries TRBV5-1 and TRBJ2-5, with D perhaps TRBD2 (5 bases). V dropped 4 bases and J dropped 2 bases, with 18 bases sitting between them. Germline V gene lookup returns CDR1 SGHRS and CDR2 YFSETQ. The CDR3 runs to 16 residues. The CDR3 sequence is CASSPGVQSRQETQYF. The CDR3 DNA sequence: TGCGCCAGCAGCCCCGGGGTTCAAAGTCGACAAGAGACCCAGTACTTC.

V usage is TRBV4-2 and J usage is TRBJ2-3; unclear D gene. CDR1 is LGHNA, CDR2 YNFKEQ, per germline. Trimming stripped 1 base from V and 0 bases from J, with 8 bases between. This CDR3 has 15 residues. The DNA for the CDR3 is TGTGCCAGCAGCCAAGTTAGAGCTAGCACAGATACGCAGTATTTT. Translating gives CASSQVRASTDTQYF.

The chain combines TRBV25-1 with TRBJ2-7; 8 bases are a match to TRBD1. The trim removed 8 bases at V and 9 bases at J, leaving 6 bases unmatched. This CDR3 contains 11 residues. Germline loops: CDR1 MGHDK, CDR2 SYGVNS. CDR3 residues: CASGDRTRQYF. The CDR3 DNA reads as TGTGCCAGCGGGGACAGGACAAGGCAGTACTTC.

The genes are TRBV28 and TRBJ2-7, with TRBD1 identical over 8 bases. J lost 4 bases, V lost 6 bases, and 11 bases had no gene match. There are 15 residues in the CDR3. CDR1 is MDHEN, CDR2 SYDVKM, per germline. CDR3 sequence (DNA): TGTGCCAGCAGCTCCGGGACAGGTATTCCATACGAGCAGTACTTC. It is translated as CASSSGTGIPYEQYF.

This clone showed up just once. The chain uses TRBV10-3 and TRBJ2-3, with 13 bases lining up with TRBD2. CDR1 is ENHRY and CDR2 is SYGVKD in the germline V gene. CDR3 length: 18 amino acids. J lost 5 bases, V lost 3 bases, and 11 bases had no gene match. In DNA form, the CDR3 reads TGTGCCATCAGTGACCCTACCAGGACTAGCGGGAGAGAAGATACGCAGTATTTT. This gives the protein CAISDPTRTSGREDTQYF.

This chain joins TRBV9 and TRBJ1-4; the match to TRBD1 covers 9 bases. The CDR3 has 14 amino acids. V trimming: 0 bases; J trimming: 8 bases; junction bases outside the gene matches: 2. Per germline, CDR1 SGDLS and CDR2 YYNGEE. The CDR3 region is CASSVGTGVEKLFF. CDR3 nucleotides: TGTGCCAGCAGCGTAGGGACAGGGGTCGAAAAACTGTTTTTT. Together with reference TRBV9 and TRBJ1-4, the CDR3 gives the full variable domain: DSGVTQTPKHLITATGQRVTLRCSPRSGDLSVYWYQQSLDQGLQFLIQYYNGEERAKGNILERFSAQQFPDLHSELNLSSLELGDSALYFCASSVGTGVEKLFFGSGTQLSVL.

This clone counts as medium-sized. CDR3 loop: CASSFRASGGGNEQYF. In DNA, the CDR3 is TGTGCCAGCAGTTTTCGGGCTAGCGGGGGCGGGAACGAGCAGTACTTC. The chain has TRBV28 and TRBJ2-7; 10 bases match TRBD2. Looked up from germline, CDR1 is MDHEN and CDR2 is SYDVKM. The CDR3 loop spans 16 amino acids. Trimming removed 3 bases from V and 5 bases from J; junction bases left unmatched: 10.

The count of this clone is one. The chain links TRBV27 to TRBJ2-3, with D possibly being TRBD2 (6 bases). The CDR3 spans 17 residues. Trimming shortened V by 0 bases and J by 3 bases, and 16 bases separated the two germline ends. CDR1 and CDR2 (germline): MNHEY, SMNVEV (reference sequence). DNA of the CDR3: TGTGCCAGCAGTTTATCCCCCTCCGGGGAGGTTACAGATACGCAGTATTTT. It yields the protein CASSLSPSGEVTDTQYF.

This chain links TRBV11-2 with TRBJ1-4, with D possibly TRBD1 on 6 matching bases. V shed 5 bases and J shed 7 bases, with 17 bases lying between them. CDR1 is SGHAT, CDR2 FQNNGV, per germline. This CDR3 is built from 15 residues. DNA of the CDR3: TGTGCCAGCAGCCTATTGGGGGCCTGGGGTGAAAAACTGTTTTTT. It codes for CASSLLGAWGEKLFF. Variable domain in full (rest from reference TRBV11-2 and TRBJ1-4): EAGVAQSPRYKIIEKRQSVAFWCNPISGHATLYWYQQILGQGPKLLIQFQNNGVVDDSQLPKDRFSAERLKGVDSTLKIQPAKLEDSAVYLCASSLLGAWGEKLFFGSGTQLSVL.

This chain connects TRBV30 to TRBJ1-3, with TRBD1 identical over 10 bases. The CDR3 covers 19 residues. The trim removed 5 bases at V and 2 bases at J, leaving 18 bases unmatched. CDR1 GTSNPN and CDR2 SVGIG come from the germline V gene (reference sequence). CDR3 coding DNA: TGTGCCTGGCGCCGATCCGGGACAGGGGTCCCAGGGGCTGGAAACACCATATATTTT. It is translated as CAWRRSGTGVPGAGNTIYF.

The chain couples TRBV20-1 to TRBJ2-7, with a weak D call TRBD2 (5 bases). V lost 5 bases and J 6 bases, leaving 11 bases between the germline ends. Germline CDR1 reads DFQATT; CDR2 reads SNEGSKA (reference sequence). The CDR3 sequence is 11 residues long. CDR3 protein: CSAPRAGEQYF. The CDR3 DNA follows: TGCAGTGCTCCTCGGGCGGGCGAGCAGTACTTC.

The rearrangement links TRBV29-1 to TRBJ1-4, with a tentative D call TRBD1 (5 bases). CDR3 size: 13 residues. V was pared by 6 bases and J by 6 bases, with 14 bases between. Per the germline V gene, CDR1 is SQVTM and CDR2 is ANQGSEA. The CDR3 spells CSVGGAGHEKLFF. CDR3 DNA sequence: TGCAGCGTGGGTGGGGCAGGGCATGAAAAACTGTTTTTT.